These T cell receptor beta chains were read from a single sample in a study of vaccination and CD4 T cells after COVID-19. No cognate antigen is known for these TCRs. From the PCR reads, TCRdb called clonotypes with MiXCR, one entry per CDR3 protein. The sample carries over 8,500 distinct CDR3 sequences, over 25% recorded once. Sequencing input: CD4+ T cells from blood, cultured in vitro. Receptor source: a human donor in good health. The CDR3 runs from the conserved cysteine through the conserved F or W. A D gene is named only where the DNA matches it firmly. The size field is filled for only some rows; it gives once, few, many or a size class.

J: TRBJ1-5
V: TRBV7-9
D: NA
size: NA
DNA: TGTGCCAGCAGCCGGGAAAATCAGCCCCAGCATTTT
CDR3: CASSRENQPQHF

J: TRBJ2-1
V: TRBV11-2
D: TRBD2
size: few
DNA: TGTGCCAGCAGCTTAGAGGCTAGCGGGAGGGTACGGCAGTTCTTC
CDR3: CASSLEASGRVRQFF

J: TRBJ1-5
V: TRBV29-1
D: TRBD1
size: NA
DNA: TGCAGCGTCCGACAGGGTGAGGATGTAGATCAGCCCCAGCATTTT
CDR3: CSVRQGEDVDQPQHF

J: TRBJ1-5
V: TRBV19
D: NA
size: few
DNA: TGTGCCAGTAGTATAGGGCGCGGAACCCGGGTCGGTCAGCCCCAGCATTTT
CDR3: CASSIGRGTRVGQPQHF

J: TRBJ2-3
V: TRBV28
D: NA
size: NA
DNA: TGTGCCAGCAGCCCTCCCTGGGATACGCAGTATTTT
CDR3: CASSPPWDTQYF

J: TRBJ2-7
V: TRBV20-1
D: TRBD1
size: few
DNA: TGCAGTGCCCGGGGGACAGGGGACTACGAGCAGTACTTC
CDR3: CSARGTGDYEQYF

J: TRBJ1-5
V: TRBV4-1
D: TRBD1
size: few
DNA: TGCGCCAGCAGCCAACCCCGGGACAGGGCGGACAGCAATCAGCCCCAGCATTTT
CDR3: CASSQPRDRADSNQPQHF

J: TRBJ1-6
V: TRBV12-3/TRBV12-4
D: TRBD1
size: NA
DNA: TGTGCCAGCAGTCGGCCGGGACAGACCAATTCACCCCTCCACTTT
CDR3: CASSRPGQTNSPLHF

J: TRBJ2-3
V: TRBV27
D: NA
size: NA
DNA: TGTGCCAGCAGTTTCGACCGTTACACAGATACGCAGTATTTT
CDR3: CASSFDRYTDTQYF

J: TRBJ2-1
V: TRBV20-1
D: TRBD2
size: NA
DNA: TGCAGTGGGGGCGGGAGGAGCAATGAGCAGTTCTTC
CDR3: CSGGGRSNEQFF

J: TRBJ2-1
V: TRBV28
D: TRBD2
size: NA
DNA: TGTGCCAGCAGTTTTGGGGTGGGAGGGCCCTACAATGAGCAGTTCTTC
CDR3: CASSFGVGGPYNEQFF

J: TRBJ2-3
V: TRBV7-2
D: NA
size: few
DNA: TGTGCCAGCAGGGCGGGCGGAGCCACAGATACGCAGTATTTT
CDR3: CASRAGGATDTQYF

J: TRBJ2-5
V: TRBV10-3
D: NA
size: few
DNA: TGTGCCATCAGTGAGTCGACCACGGGTGGCCAAGAGACCCAGTACTTC
CDR3: CAISESTTGGQETQYF

J: TRBJ2-3
V: TRBV5-4
D: NA
size: NA
DNA: TGTGCCAGCAGCGGTAAAGGGGCAGCTAGCACAGATACGCAGTATTTT
CDR3: CASSGKGAASTDTQYF

J: TRBJ2-7
V: TRBV11-2
D: TRBD2
size: few
DNA: TGTGCCAGCAGCGAACCGGGACTAGCAGCCCACCTTAGCTCCTACGAGCAGTACTTC
CDR3: CASSEPGLAAHLSSYEQYF

J: TRBJ1-3
V: TRBV6-1
D: NA
size: few
DNA: TGTGCCAGCAGACGACAAGAAACCTCTGGAAACACCATATATTTT
CDR3: CASRRQETSGNTIYF

J: TRBJ2-1
V: TRBV6-1
D: NA
size: medium-sized
DNA: TGTGCCAGCAGTGAATATAGGTCTAGCGATTACAATGAGCAGTTCTTC
CDR3: CASSEYRSSDYNEQFF

J: TRBJ1-5
V: TRBV27
D: NA
size: few
DNA: TGTGCCAGCAGTTTAAACTCGGCAGGGTCAGATCAGCCCCAGCATTTT
CDR3: CASSLNSAGSDQPQHF

J: TRBJ1-1
V: TRBV28
D: NA
size: few
DNA: TGTGCCAGCGTCGTGAACACTGAAGCTTTCTTT
CDR3: CASVVNTEAFF

J: TRBJ2-3
V: TRBV18
D: NA
size: NA
DNA: TGTGCCAGCTCACCAACAAGGTCGTTAACCAGGAGCACAGATACGCAGTATTTT
CDR3: CASSPTRSLTRSTDTQYF

J: TRBJ2-1
V: TRBV7-9
D: NA
size: NA
DNA: TGTGCCAGCAGCTTCGGTCGGGGTTTAGGTGAGCAGTTCTTC
CDR3: CASSFGRGLGEQFF

J: TRBJ2-1
V: TRBV7-8
D: TRBD1
size: NA
DNA: TGTGCCAGCAGCTTAGGGGGACAGTTTTACAATGAGCAGTTCTTC
CDR3: CASSLGGQFYNEQFF

J: TRBJ2-3
V: TRBV6-1
D: NA
size: NA
DNA: TGTGCCAGCAGTGAAGCGGGGGGACACGGAACGCAGTATTTT
CDR3: CASSEAGGHGTQYF

J: TRBJ2-5
V: TRBV6-2/TRBV6-3
D: NA
size: NA
DNA: TGTGCCAGCAGTCCACAGTGGGAACAGACCCAGTACTTC
CDR3: CASSPQWEQTQYF

J: TRBJ1-5
V: TRBV12-3/TRBV12-4
D: TRBD1
size: NA
DNA: TGTGCCAGCAGTTTAGTCAGGGGGACCCAGCCCCAGCATTTT
CDR3: CASSLVRGTQPQHF

J: TRBJ2-7
V: TRBV28
D: TRBD1
size: NA
DNA: TGTGCCAGCAGTGACACCGGGACAGGGTATGCTTTGGGCCACGAGCAGTACTTC
CDR3: CASSDTGTGYALGHEQYF

J: TRBJ2-7
V: TRBV29-1
D: TRBD2
size: NA
DNA: TGCAGCGTAGGACTAGCGGGCGCCTACGAGCAGTACTTC
CDR3: CSVGLAGAYEQYF

J: TRBJ2-7
V: TRBV7-9
D: TRBD2
size: NA
DNA: TGTGCCAGCAGCTCTAGCGGGAGCACCAGCGAGCAGTACTTC
CDR3: CASSSSGSTSEQYF

J: TRBJ1-3
V: TRBV19
D: NA
size: medium-sized
DNA: TGTGCCAGTAGTTCCTGGTCCGAGGCGGCTGGAAACACCATATATTTT
CDR3: CASSSWSEAAGNTIYF

J: TRBJ2-2
V: TRBV11-3
D: NA
size: NA
DNA: TGTGCCAGCAGCCCAGACTTGAACACCGGGGAGCTGTTTTTT
CDR3: CASSPDLNTGELFF

J: TRBJ2-1
V: TRBV2
D: NA
size: NA
DNA: TGTGCCAGCAGTGTACCTGACATGAGCTCCTACAATGAGCAGTTCTTC
CDR3: CASSVPDMSSYNEQFF